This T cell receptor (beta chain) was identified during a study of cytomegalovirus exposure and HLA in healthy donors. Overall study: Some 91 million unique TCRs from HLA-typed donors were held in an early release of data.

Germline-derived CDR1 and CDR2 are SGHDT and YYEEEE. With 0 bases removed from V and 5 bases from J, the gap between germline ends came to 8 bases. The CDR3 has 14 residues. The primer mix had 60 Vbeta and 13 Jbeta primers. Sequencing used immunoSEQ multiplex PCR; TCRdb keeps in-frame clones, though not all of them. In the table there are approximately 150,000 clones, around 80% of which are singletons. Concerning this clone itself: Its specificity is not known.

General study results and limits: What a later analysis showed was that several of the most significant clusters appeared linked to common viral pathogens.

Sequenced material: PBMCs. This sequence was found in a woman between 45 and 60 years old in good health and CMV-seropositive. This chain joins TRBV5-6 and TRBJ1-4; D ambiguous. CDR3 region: CASSLGVRNEKLFF. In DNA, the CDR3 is TGTGCCAGCAGCTTGGGTGTGAGGAATGAAAAACTGTTTTTT.